This T cell receptor (beta chain) was recorded in a study of long-term antiretroviral therapy in people with HIV. General study findings and limits: Clonal populations expanded prior to ART predominated within the repertoire at all time points. The study found narrower CDR3 length ranges in HIV repertoires than in controls.

This CDR3 contains 11 residues. Germline trimming cut 6 bases from V and 4 bases from J; bases unmatched to any gene: 1. Germline values: CDR1 SQVTM, CDR2 ANQGSEA. With respect to this clone: No antigen is known for it.

Investigators performed immunoSEQ version v3.0 at survey level. TCRdb's table, derived via immunoSEQ multiplex PCR, lists solely in-frame clones and lacks some. The sample records approximately 13,000 clones, 88% being singletons. This clonotype was obtained from a woman aged 40-49 years with HIV. This material consisted of unsorted PBMCs, taken 2.1 years after starting antiretroviral therapy. The chain employs TRBV29-1 and TRBJ1-1, with 8 nucleotides matching TRBD1. The CDR3 reads CSVGQGTEAFF. The DNA for the CDR3 is TGCAGCGTCGGACAGGGCACTGAAGCTTTCTTT.